A selection of T cell receptor beta chains follows, all from one sample in a study of HIV-infected patients and healthy controls. TCRdb re-called the 5' RACE reads through MiXCR, storing one row per CDR3 protein. The profile shows more than 9,000 distinct CDR3 sequences, 8.5% to 12% of them singletons. The material was blood, obtained before antiretroviral therapy. These receptors came from an adult with HIV infection. The CDR3 runs from the conserved cysteine through the conserved F or W. The D gene is left open where the match is weak. The listing skips clone size in some rows; elsewhere it reads once, few, many or a size class.

clone_size	j_call	d_call	v_call	cdr3_aa	cdr3_nt
many	TRBJ1-3	TRBD1	TRBV2	CASSVRTGMAGNTIYF	TGTGCCAGCAGCGTGAGGACAGGGATGGCTGGAAACACCATATATTTT
.	TRBJ2-6	.	TRBV5-6	CASSGISGANVLTF	TGTGCCAGCAGCGGGATCTCTGGGGCCAACGTCCTGACTTTC
many	TRBJ2-2	.	TRBV30	CAWSPPWAANTGELFF	TGTGCCTGGAGCCCACCCTGGGCAGCGAACACCGGGGAGCTGTTTTTT
.	TRBJ2-7	.	TRBV28	CASSPDATYEQYF	TGTGCCAGCAGTCCCGACGCCACCTACGAGCAGTACTTC
many	TRBJ2-1	.	TRBV19	CATSESSSSYNEQFF	TGTGCCACCTCGGAGTCCTCCAGCTCCTACAATGAGCAGTTCTTC
many	TRBJ2-1	.	TRBV6-6	CASSYEVVNEQFF	TGTGCCAGCAGTTACGAGGTGGTCAATGAGCAGTTCTTC
many	TRBJ1-1	TRBD1	TRBV18	CASSPPGTGGSYTEAFF	TGTGCCAGCTCACCACCTGGGACAGGGGGCTCTTACACTGAAGCTTTCTTT
many	TRBJ2-1	.	TRBV7-8	CASSLCVKGGSSYNEQFF	TGTGCCAGCAGCTTATGTGTTAAGGGGGGGAGCTCCTACAATGAGCAGTTCTTC
many	TRBJ1-1	.	TRBV9	CASSDIGMNTEAFF	TGTGCCAGCAGCGACATAGGGATGAACACTGAAGCTTTCTTT
medium-sized	TRBJ2-6	TRBD1	TRBV2	CASRGQARANVLTF	TGTGCCAGCAGGGGACAGGCTAGGGCCAACGTCCTGACTTTC
many	TRBJ2-3	.	TRBV6-5	CASSYSGRLTDTQYF	TGTGCCAGCAGTTACTCGGGACGGTTGACAGATACGCAGTATTTT
many	TRBJ2-7	.	TRBV5-1	CASSLLSQGRNEQYF	TGCGCCAGCAGCTTGTTAAGCCAGGGCCGGAACGAGCAGTACTTC
many	TRBJ1-2	.	TRBV6-6	CASSPGIFYGYTF	TGTGCCAGCAGTCCAGGGATCTTCTATGGCTACACCTTC
many	TRBJ2-3	.	TRBV27	CASSSLRVRLASTDTQYF	TGTGCCAGCAGTTCCCTGAGAGTGCGGCTCGCAAGCACAGATACGCAGTATTTT
many	TRBJ1-6	.	TRBV12-3/TRBV12-4	CASSLNEGNSPLHF	TGTGCCAGCAGTTTGAACGAGGGTAATTCACCCCTCCACTTT
.	TRBJ2-3	.	TRBV7-6	CASSLTGFTDTQYF	TGTGCCAGCAGCTTAACGGGGTTCACAGATACGCAGTATTTT
medium-sized	TRBJ2-3	.	TRBV18	CASSHRATDTQYF	TGTGCCAGCTCCCACCGGGCCACAGATACGCAGTATTTT
many	TRBJ2-6	.	TRBV9	CASSVADRAGANVLTF	TGTGCCAGCAGCGTTGCAGACAGAGCTGGGGCCAACGTCCTGACTTTC
few	TRBJ2-3	.	TRBV7-2	CASSIQVVRMGTDTQYF	TGTGCCAGCAGCATTCAAGTTGTTAGGATGGGGACAGATACGCAGTATTTT
.	TRBJ1-1	TRBD1	TRBV2	CAIPGQGAANTEAFF	TGTGCCATACCGGGACAGGGGGCCGCGAACACTGAAGCTTTCTTT